This TCR beta chain was captured by sequencing in a study of blood T cell repertoires in COVID-19. Turning to the study itself: T cells, B-cell-depleted T cells, or PBMCs supplied cDNA or gDNA.

Trimming at V came to 5 bases and at J to 3 bases, leaving 10 bases not matched to a gene. This CDR3 region has 16 residues. In germline, CDR1 is SNHLY, CDR2 FYNNEI. Method: immunoSEQ multiplex PCR; TCRdb's copy keeps in-frame clones and lacks some. The data show 20,000 to 30,000 clones, with 92% seen just once and 2.5% to 3% held by the top ten. This clonotype was sampled from a human donor in a cohort sampled during active COVID-19. Sequences were obtained from peripheral blood. J is TRBJ2-3 and V is TRBV2, with TRBD2 identical over 8 bases. The CDR3 protein is CASSSGGVSATDTQYF. The CDR3, as DNA: TGTGCCAGCAGTAGCGGGGGAGTTTCGGCGACAGATACGCAGTATTTT.